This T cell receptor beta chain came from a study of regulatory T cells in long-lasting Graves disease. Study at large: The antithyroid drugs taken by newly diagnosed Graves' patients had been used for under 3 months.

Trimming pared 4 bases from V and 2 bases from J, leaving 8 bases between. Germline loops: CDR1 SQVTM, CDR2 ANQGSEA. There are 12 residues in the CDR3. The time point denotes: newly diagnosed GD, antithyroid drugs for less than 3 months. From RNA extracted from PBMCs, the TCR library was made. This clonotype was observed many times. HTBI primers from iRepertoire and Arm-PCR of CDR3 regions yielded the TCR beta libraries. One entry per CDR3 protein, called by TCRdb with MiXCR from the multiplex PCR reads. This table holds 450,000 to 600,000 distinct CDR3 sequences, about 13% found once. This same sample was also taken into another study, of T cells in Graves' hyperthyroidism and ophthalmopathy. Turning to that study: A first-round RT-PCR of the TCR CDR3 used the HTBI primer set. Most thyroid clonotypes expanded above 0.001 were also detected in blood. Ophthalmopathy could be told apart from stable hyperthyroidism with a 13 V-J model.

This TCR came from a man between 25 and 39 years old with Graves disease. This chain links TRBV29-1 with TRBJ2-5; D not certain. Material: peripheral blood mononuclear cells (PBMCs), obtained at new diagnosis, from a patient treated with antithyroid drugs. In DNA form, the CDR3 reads TGCAGCGTTGTGTTGACTCAAGAGACCCAGTACTTC. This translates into CSVVLTQETQYF. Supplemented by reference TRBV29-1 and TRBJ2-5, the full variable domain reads SAVISQKPSRDICQRGTSLTIQCQVDSQVTMMFWYRQQPGQSLTLIATANQGSEATYESGFVIDKFPISRPNLTFSTLTVSNMSPEDSSIYLCSVVLTQETQYFGPGTRLLVL.